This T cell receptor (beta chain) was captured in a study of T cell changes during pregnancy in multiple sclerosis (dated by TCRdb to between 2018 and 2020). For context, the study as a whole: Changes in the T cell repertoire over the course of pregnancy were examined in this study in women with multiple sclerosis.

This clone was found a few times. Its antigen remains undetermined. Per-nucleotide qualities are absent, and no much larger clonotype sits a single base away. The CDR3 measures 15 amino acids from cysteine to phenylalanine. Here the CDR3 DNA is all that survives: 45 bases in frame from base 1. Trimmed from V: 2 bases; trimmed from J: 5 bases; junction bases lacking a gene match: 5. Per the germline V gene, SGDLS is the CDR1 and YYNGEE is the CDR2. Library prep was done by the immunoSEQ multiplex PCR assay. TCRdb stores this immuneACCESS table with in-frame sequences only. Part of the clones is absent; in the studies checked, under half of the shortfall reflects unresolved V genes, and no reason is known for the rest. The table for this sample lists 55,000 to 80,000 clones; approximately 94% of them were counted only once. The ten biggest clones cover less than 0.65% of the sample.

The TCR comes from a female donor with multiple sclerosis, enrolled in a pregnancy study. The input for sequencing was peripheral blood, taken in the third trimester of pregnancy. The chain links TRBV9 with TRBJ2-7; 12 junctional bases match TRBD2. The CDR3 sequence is CASSVLAGGPHEQYF. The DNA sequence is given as TGTGCCAGCAGCGTCCTAGCGGGGGGGCCCCACGAGCAGTACTTC.